One sample yielded the 15 T cell receptor beta chains listed below, sequenced in a study of cytomegalovirus exposure and HLA in healthy donors. Sequencing used immunoSEQ multiplex PCR; TCRdb keeps in-frame clones, though not all of them. The table shows roughly 120,000 clones, with 86% occurring only once. Sequenced: PBMCs. The source of these receptors is a man younger than 30 in good health and CMV-seronegative.

This chain uses TRBV13 with TRBJ2-5, with 7 nucleotides matching TRBD1. The CDR3 spans 14 residues. Germline V gives CDR1 PRHDT, CDR2 FYEKMQ (reference sequence). After removal of 1 base from V and 6 bases from J, the junction contained 5 bases not matched to a gene. CDR3 in amino acids: CASSLATGIKTQYF. In DNA, the CDR3 is TGTGCCAGCAGCTTAGCGACAGGGATCAAGACCCAGTACTTC. Supplemented by reference TRBV13 and TRBJ2-5, the full variable domain reads AAGVIQSPRHLIKEKRETATLKCYPIPRHDTVYWYQQGPGQDPQFLISFYEKMQSDKGSIPDRFSAQQFSDYHSELNMSSLELGDSALYFCASSLATGIKTQYFGPGTRLLVL.

This clone was seen ten or more times. The chain combines TRBV5-1 with TRBJ2-7, with TRBD1 matching over 8 bases. The germline V gene has CDR1 SGHRS and CDR2 YFSETQ. Trimming at V came to 4 bases and at J to 6 bases, leaving 9 bases not matched to a gene. There are 14 residues in the CDR3. CDR3 protein: CASSKDREFSEQYF. The CDR3 region has the DNA TGCGCCAGCAGCAAGGACAGGGAATTCTCCGAGCAGTACTTC. The whole variable domain, filled in from reference TRBV5-1 and TRBJ2-7, reads KAGVTQTPRYLIKTRGQQVTLSCSPISGHRSVSWYQQTPGQGLQFLFEYFSETQRNKGNFPGRFSGRQFSNSRSEMNVSTLELGDSALYLCASSKDREFSEQYFGPGTRLTVT.

The chain carries TRBV7-9 and TRBJ1-5; D gene uncertain. The V and J ends lost 5 bases and 7 bases respectively, with 27 bases between them. This CDR3 spans 18 amino acids. The germline V gene has CDR1 SEHNR and CDR2 FQNEAQ (reference sequence). In nucleotides, the CDR3 is TGTGCCAGCAGCCCGGAACCAGTCGGGGTTTTAAAAAACCAGCCCCAGCATTTT. This gives the protein CASSPEPVGVLKNQPQHF.

The gene calls are TRBV7-2 and TRBJ1-6; D gene unclear. The ends were cut back, 1 base at V and 12 bases at J, with 10 bases in the middle. CDR1 and CDR2 from the germline V gene are SGHTA and FQGNSA. This CDR3 has 13 amino acids. CDR3 DNA sequence: TGTGCCAGCAGCTTAGGTGGAGGCGTACCCCTCCACTTT. Its translation is CASSLGGGVPLHF.

The gene calls are TRBV19 and TRBJ1-5; D is possibly TRBD1 (5 bases). The CDR3 covers 13 residues. Germline V gene data show CDR1 as LNHDA and CDR2 as SQIVND (reference sequence). The V gene lost 5 bases and the J gene lost 6 bases, with 11 bases spanning the gap. This chain's CDR3 is CASSFGGGQPQHF. The CDR3 region has the DNA TGTGCCAGTAGTTTCGGGGGAGGTCAGCCCCAGCATTTT. The complete variable domain, with remaining parts taken from reference TRBV19 and TRBJ1-5, reads DGGITQSPKYLFRKEGQNVTLSCEQNLNHDAMYWYRQDPGQGLRLIYYSQIVNDFQKGDIAEGYSVSREKKESFPLTVTSAQKNPTAFYLCASSFGGGQPQHFGDGTRLSIL.

The chain carries TRBV5-6 and TRBJ1-1, with 8 bases fitting TRBD1. V lost 1 base, J lost 5 bases, and 7 bases stayed unmatched. Germline V gene data show CDR1 as SGHDT and CDR2 as YYEEEE. The CDR3 contains 15 residues. The CDR3 is CASSLKHRGGTEAFF. The CDR3 DNA is TGTGCCAGCAGCTTGAAGCACAGGGGGGGGACTGAAGCTTTCTTT.

The CDR3 nucleotides are TGTGCCAGCTCAGGGGACAGGCGGTACGAGCAGTACTTC. As protein: CASSGDRRYEQYF. V and J are TRBV18 and TRBJ2-7, with 8 bases that match TRBD1. Germline CDR1 reads KGHSH; CDR2 reads LQKENI. Trimming cost V 5 bases and J 4 bases; bases outside gene matches: 4. The CDR3 has 13 residues.

The chain employs TRBV5-1 and TRBJ2-7; 13 nucleotides align to TRBD2. This CDR3 region has 16 residues. Germline-derived CDR1 and CDR2 are SGHRS and YFSETQ. V shed 2 bases and J 7 bases; nucleotides not matched to a gene: 9. CDR3 residues: CASSFGLAGASGEQYF. CDR3 DNA sequence: TGCGCCAGCAGCTTCGGACTAGCGGGAGCTTCAGGAGAGCAGTACTTC.

This clone showed up just once. This rearrangement joins TRBV7-2 to TRBJ2-7; 10 nucleotides align to TRBD2. Germline V gene data show CDR1 as SGHTA and CDR2 as FQGNSA. The trim removed 5 bases at V and 2 bases at J, leaving 12 bases unmatched. The CDR3 extends over 17 amino acids. CDR3 sequence: CASSIQTGTSEPYEQYF. The DNA of the CDR3 is TGTGCCAGCAGCATCCAGACCGGGACTAGCGAACCCTACGAGCAGTACTTC.

Here the CDR3 reads CASSYSTGQETQYF. The CDR3 region has the DNA TGTGCCAGCAGTTACTCGACAGGACAAGAGACCCAGTACTTC. This chain links TRBV6-5 with TRBJ2-5; weak D call: TRBD1 (6 bases). The germline V gene encodes CDR1 MNHEY and CDR2 SVGAGI. This CDR3 contains 14 residues. The V gene lost 0 bases and the J gene lost 2 bases, with 7 bases spanning the gap.

The gene calls are TRBV30 and TRBJ1-1; TRBD1 matches 7 bases. CDR3 length: 12 residues. Germline CDR1 and CDR2: GTSNPN and SVGIG (reference sequence). Trimming removed 5 bases from V and 8 bases from J; junction bases left unmatched: 8. CDR3 in amino acids: CAWGGQFLEAFF. In DNA, the CDR3 is TGTGCCTGGGGGGGACAGTTCCTCGAAGCTTTCTTT. The variable domain in full, completed from reference TRBV30 and TRBJ1-1, reads SQTIHQWPATLVQPVGSPLSLECTVEGTSNPNLYWYRQAAGRGLQLLFYSVGIGQISSEVPQNLSASRPQDRQFILSSKKLLLSDSGFYLCAWGGQFLEAFFGQGTRLTVV.

The chain joins TRBV21-1 to TRBJ2-1; the table's D call, TRBD2, has no DNA check behind it. TRBV21-1 constitutes a pseudogene. This CDR3 region has 15 residues. The CDR3 protein is CASSKGDSPYNEQFF. CDR3 DNA sequence: TGTGCCAGCAGCAAAGGGGACTCCCCCTACAATGAGCAGTTCTTC.

The genes are TRBV11-2 and TRBJ2-1, with TRBD1 identical over 7 bases. V lost 3 bases to trimming and J lost 2 bases; unmatched junction nucleotides: 4. This CDR3 has 15 amino acids. Germline assignment: CDR1 SGHAT and CDR2 FQNNGV. The CDR3 loop reads CASSFPGQTYNEQFF. In nucleotides, the CDR3 is TGTGCCAGCAGCTTCCCGGGACAGACCTACAATGAGCAGTTCTTC. The complete variable domain, with remaining parts taken from reference TRBV11-2 and TRBJ2-1, reads EAGVAQSPRYKIIEKRQSVAFWCNPISGHATLYWYQQILGQGPKLLIQFQNNGVVDDSQLPKDRFSAERLKGVDSTLKIQPAKLEDSAVYLCASSFPGQTYNEQFFGPGTRLTVL.

The gene calls are TRBV30 and TRBJ2-2; D not certain. The CDR3 runs to 13 residues. Germline V CDR1 and CDR2: GTSNPN, SVGIG (reference sequence). V lost 3 bases and J lost 8, with 13 bases in between. CDR3 in amino acids: CAWRPGLSGELFF. The CDR3 nucleotides read TGTGCCTGGAGGCCCGGTCTTTCGGGGGAGCTGTTTTTT.

This chain uses TRBV19 with TRBJ1-4; TRBD1 agrees at 8 bases. From germline, CDR1 is LNHDA and CDR2 SQIVND (reference sequence). With 3 bases clipped from V and 8 bases from J, the junction kept 5 bases outside the gene matches. This CDR3 has 14 amino acids. The CDR3 coding sequence is TGTGCCAGTAGTATGGACAGGGTAAACGAAAAACTGTTTTTT. Translated: CASSMDRVNEKLFF.